Shown below are 31 T cell receptor beta chains from a single sample sequenced in a study of CD8 T cells in Susac syndrome. Random hexamers primed reverse transcription of about 0.5 to 1 ug RNA. TCRdb fed the immunoSEQ multiplex PCR reads into MiXCR, producing one record per CDR3 protein. The table lists fewer than 70,000 distinct CDR3 sequences, over 90% of them singletons. Sample: CD8+ T cells from PBMCs. The receptors stem from a human donor in good health.

This clonotype was recorded only once. The rearrangement uses TRBV19 and TRBJ2-6; D gene uncertain. This CDR3 comprises 13 residues. V shed 5 bases and J shed 2 bases, with 4 bases lying between them. CDR1 and CDR2 (germline): LNHDA, SQIVND (reference sequence). The CDR3 DNA reads as TGTGCCAGTAGTGGACCTGGGGCCAACGTCCTGACTTTC. As protein: CASSGPGANVLTF.

The chain recombines TRBV2 with TRBJ2-1, with TRBD2 identical over 9 bases. Trimming removed 2 bases from V and 6 bases from J; junction bases left unmatched: 5. CDR3 length: 15 residues. Germline V gene data show CDR1 as SNHLY and CDR2 as FYNNEI. The CDR3 bases are TGTGCCAGCAGTGAAAGCGCGGGGGGGCTCAATGAGCAGTTCTTC. Amino acid sequence: CASSESAGGLNEQFF.

For the CDR3, the DNA is TGTGCCAGCAGTCAGGGGAGGTATGGCTACACCTTC. It specifies CASSQGRYGYTF. The rearrangement uses TRBV6-5 and TRBJ1-2; a weak D match, TRBD1 (6 bases). Deletions cut 5 bases from V and 5 bases from J, with 9 bases between. This CDR3 is built from 12 residues. The germline V gene encodes CDR1 MNHEY and CDR2 SVGAGI.

The chain links TRBV29-1 to TRBJ2-7; 7 bases align to TRBD1. The CDR3 covers 14 residues. Per the germline V gene, CDR1 is SQVTM and CDR2 is ANQGSEA. J lost 4 bases, V lost 6 bases, and 12 bases had no gene match. CDR3 nucleotide sequence: TGCAGCGTCGACAGCGACGGGACAGAGTACGAGCAGTACTTC. This encodes CSVDSDGTEYEQYF.

The chain combines TRBV7-9 with TRBJ1-1, with D tentatively TRBD1 (5 bases). Trimming left V 5 bases short and J 7 bases short, with 14 bases between. This CDR3 comprises 13 residues. CDR1 is SEHNR and CDR2 is FQNEAQ in the germline V gene (reference sequence). CDR3 in amino acids: CASSDGDQIEAFF. The CDR3, as DNA: TGTGCCAGCAGCGACGGGGACCAGATTGAAGCTTTCTTT.

The CDR3 nucleotides read TGTGCCAGCAGTCCTTTTGGAGATACGCAGTATTTT. Protein product: CASSPFGDTQYF. The V gene is TRBV27, the J gene TRBJ2-3; D unresolved. CDR1 and CDR2 (germline): MNHEY, SMNVEV (reference sequence). This CDR3 is 12 amino acids long. With 5 bases removed from V and 5 bases from J, the gap between germline ends came to 8 bases.

This clonotype appeared once. The rearrangement joins TRBV19 to TRBJ2-5; D is uncertain. The V and J ends lost 5 bases and 1 base respectively, with 11 bases between them. CDR1 LNHDA and CDR2 SQIVND come from the germline V gene (reference sequence). This CDR3 has 14 amino acids. The CDR3 protein is CASSGWRSQETQYF. The CDR3 DNA reads as TGTGCCAGTAGTGGCTGGCGGAGCCAAGAGACCCAGTACTTC.

The CDR3 loop reads CASSYAGAEAFF. The CDR3, as DNA: TGTGCCAGCAGTTATGCTGGAGCTGAAGCTTTCTTT. J is TRBJ1-1 and V is TRBV6-2 or TRBV6-3; D is ambiguous. V shed 3 bases and J shed 6 bases, with 8 bases lying between them. The germline V gene encodes CDR1 MNHEY and CDR2 SVGEGT. The CDR3 spans 12 residues.

This sequence joins TRBV5-1 and TRBJ2-7, with TRBD1 matching over 12 bases. Germline CDR1 reads SGHRS; CDR2 reads YFSETQ. The CDR3 extends over 15 amino acids. The trim removed 4 bases at V and 7 bases at J, leaving 9 bases unmatched. The CDR3 DNA sequence: TGCGCCAGCAGCCGGGACAGGGGGCTGATGCGGGAGCAGTACTTC. Translated: CASSRDRGLMREQYF.

The J gene is TRBJ2-1, the V gene TRBV6-1; 7 positions agree with TRBD2. This CDR3 has 17 residues. V lost 6 bases to trimming and J lost 4 bases; unmatched junction nucleotides: 15. CDR1 and CDR2 from the germline V gene are MNHNS and SASEGT. In nucleotides, the CDR3 is TGTGCCAGCAGCCAACTACACGACGGGCGGGGGTACAATGAGCAGTTCTTC. Its translation is CASSQLHDGRGYNEQFF.

This chain uses TRBV10-3 with TRBJ2-7; the D is unclear. Germline-derived CDR1 and CDR2 are ENHRY and SYGVKD. The CDR3 consists of 11 residues. The V end was cut by 2 bases, the J end by 4 bases, with 3 bases between. In DNA form, the CDR3 reads TGTGCCATCAGTGAGGGATACGAGCAGTACGTC. Its protein product is CAISEGYEQYV.

The rearrangement links TRBV7-6 to TRBJ2-7, with D possibly TRBD2 on 6 matching bases. The germline V and J ends were trimmed by 1 base and 2 bases, with 12 bases remaining between them. The germline gives CDR1 SGHVS, CDR2 FNYEAQ. The CDR3 contains 15 residues. CDR3 region: CASSLGGDPPYEQYF. CDR3 nucleotide sequence: TGTGCCAGCAGCTTAGGCGGGGATCCCCCCTACGAGCAGTACTTC.

V is TRBV27 and J is TRBJ1-2; a possible D gene is TRBD1 (5 bases). In germline, CDR1 is MNHEY, CDR2 SMNVEV (reference sequence). This CDR3 spans 16 amino acids. V was pared by 3 bases and J by 0 bases, with 14 bases between. Here the CDR3 DNA reads TGTGCCAGCAGTTTCCTTACAGGTCGCTCTAACTATGGCTACACCTTC. Translated: CASSFLTGRSNYGYTF.

This chain uses TRBV7-9 with TRBJ2-1; 16 bases agree with TRBD2. V shed 6 bases and J 2 bases; nucleotides not matched to a gene: 4. The CDR3 totals 17 residues. Germline V lookup: CDR1 SEHNR, CDR2 FQNEAQ (reference sequence). The CDR3 nucleotides are TGTGCCAGCAGTCCGGGACTAGCGGGGGGGCCCTACAATGAGCAGTTCTTC. Its protein product is CASSPGLAGGPYNEQFF.

The chain uses TRBV30 and TRBJ2-7, with D possibly TRBD1 on 5 matching bases. CDR1 and CDR2 (germline): GTSNPN, SVGIG (reference sequence). The length of the CDR3 is 14 residues. The V end lost 1 base, the J end lost 3 bases, and 13 bases lay between the germline ends. This CDR3 is CAWSGPGAGYEQYF. The DNA for the CDR3 is TGTGCCTGGAGTGGGCCTGGGGCAGGCTACGAGCAGTACTTC.

This clonotype was recorded only once. CDR3 loop: CASSSTGKTEAFF. Here the CDR3 DNA reads TGTGCCAGTAGTTCGACAGGGAAAACTGAAGCTTTCTTT. This chain uses TRBV19 with TRBJ1-1; 7 positions agree with TRBD1. This CDR3 contains 13 residues. V was pared by 5 bases and J by 5 bases, with 5 bases of the junction left unmatched. Per germline, CDR1 LNHDA and CDR2 SQIVND (reference sequence).

The chain carries TRBV4-1 and TRBJ1-4; 7 bases align to TRBD1. V was clipped by 0 bases and J by 7 bases; unmatched bases: 5. The germline CDR1 and CDR2 sequences are MGHRA and YSYEKL. CDR3 length: 15 residues. In DNA form, the CDR3 reads TGCGCCAGCAGCCAAGAGGACAGGTGGGGTGAAAAACTGTTTTTT. Translation gives CASSQEDRWGEKLFF.

The chain links TRBV7-9 to TRBJ2-3; D gene ambiguous. The CDR3 sequence is 13 residues long. Deletions cut 1 base from V and 4 bases from J, with 6 bases between. Germline V gene sequence: CDR1 SEHNR, CDR2 FQNEAQ (reference sequence). This CDR3 reads CASSLEPPDTQYF. The CDR3 nucleotides read TGTGCCAGCAGCTTAGAACCCCCAGATACGCAGTATTTT. Full variable domain (remainder filled in from reference TRBV7-9 and TRBJ2-3): DTGVSQNPRHKITKRGQNVTFRCDPISEHNRLYWYRQTLGQGPEFLTYFQNEAQLEKSRLLSDRFSAERPKGSFSTLEIQRTEQGDSAMYLCASSLEPPDTQYFGPGTRLTVL.

This chain connects TRBV27 to TRBJ1-5; D remains ambiguous. Germline assignment: CDR1 MNHEY and CDR2 SMNVEV (reference sequence). The V end was cut by 1 base, the J end by 3 bases, with 7 bases between. CDR3 length equals 14 residues. In DNA form, the CDR3 reads TGTGCCAGCAGTTTATTGGGGAACAATCAGCCCCAGCATTTT. It specifies CASSLLGNNQPQHF.

This chain uses TRBV6-5 with TRBJ1-1; no firm D call. The CDR3 has 15 residues. V was pared by 2 bases and J by 1 base, with 11 bases between. Germline loops: CDR1 MNHEY, CDR2 SVGAGI. CDR3 bases: TGTGCCAGCAGTTACGAGCCGGACCCGAACACTGAAGCTTTCTTT. This sequence encodes CASSYEPDPNTEAFF.

The rearrangement uses TRBV4-3 and TRBJ2-2; D is uncertain. CDR3 length equals 14 residues. V lost 6 bases, J lost 1 base, and 9 bases lay in between. Germline CDR1 LGHNA, CDR2 YSLEER. CDR3: CASSFALNTGELFF. CDR3 nucleotide sequence: TGCGCCAGCAGTTTTGCACTGAACACCGGGGAGCTGTTTTTT.

The chain combines TRBV7-9 with TRBJ2-2, with TRBD1 matching 10 bases. In germline, CDR1 is SEHNR, CDR2 FQNEAQ (reference sequence). V shed 6 bases, J shed 6 bases, and the junction held 7 bases outside the gene matches. There are 15 residues in the CDR3. CDR3 residues: CASRPGTGESGELFF. CDR3 coding DNA: TGTGCCAGCAGGCCCGGGACAGGGGAATCCGGGGAGCTGTTTTTT.

The chain uses TRBV13 and TRBJ2-7, with a possible D match to TRBD1 (5 bases). Germline V gene sequence: CDR1 PRHDT, CDR2 FYEKMQ (reference sequence). V was pared by 2 bases and J by 5 bases, with 13 bases between. The CDR3 loop spans 14 amino acids. CDR3 bases: TGTGCCAGCAGCTTATCCAGGGAAGGTCACGAGCAGTACTTC. Encoded protein: CASSLSREGHEQYF.

The CDR3 coding sequence is TGCGCCAGCAGCCAAGATGACACGTCAAGCTATGGCTACACCTTC. Its translation: CASSQDDTSSYGYTF. The chain is built from TRBV4-3 and TRBJ1-2; D not resolved. CDR1 and CDR2 (germline): LGHNA, YSLEER. The CDR3 totals 15 residues. V lost 0 bases and J lost 4, with 12 bases in between.

The CDR3 loop reads CASSLAGAVDEQFF. The CDR3 DNA sequence: TGCGCCAGCAGCTTGGCCGGCGCGGTGGATGAGCAGTTCTTC. The chain combines TRBV5-1 with TRBJ2-1; no firm D call. V lost 0 bases, J lost 8 bases, and 12 bases lay in between. In germline, CDR1 is SGHRS, CDR2 YFSETQ. The CDR3 loop spans 14 amino acids.

V usage is TRBV7-2 and J usage is TRBJ2-7; 7 nucleotides match TRBD2. Trimming took 4 bases from V and 1 from J; bases not matched to a gene: 7. CDR1 is SGHTA, CDR2 FQGNSA, per germline. CDR3 size: 15 residues. In DNA, the CDR3 is TGTGCCAGCAGCTGGAGCGGGGTGGGTTCCTACGAGCAGTACGTC. The encoded protein is CASSWSGVGSYEQYV.

This chain connects TRBV4-1 to TRBJ2-5; D may be TRBD2 (6 bases). Germline loops: CDR1 MGHRA, CDR2 YSYEKL. The CDR3 consists of 15 residues. V was trimmed by 4 bases and J by 5 bases, leaving 17 bases between them. The CDR3 DNA follows: TGCGCCAGCAGCCCCCTCGGGGGTTTGGGGGAGACCCAGTACTTC. Amino acids: CASSPLGGLGETQYF.

This clonotype was seen only a few times. The genes are TRBV7-9 and TRBJ2-1; TRBD1 aligns across 8 bases. CDR3 length: 13 residues. The ends lost 4 bases at V and 8 bases at J; junction bases unmatched: 4. Germline V gene data show CDR1 as SEHNR and CDR2 as FQNEAQ (reference sequence). The CDR3 loop is CASSSTGADEQFF. CDR3 in DNA: TGTGCCAGCAGCTCGACAGGGGCCGATGAGCAGTTCTTC.

The chain recombines TRBV4-1 with TRBJ1-5, with D possibly being TRBD1 (5 bases). V lost 0 bases, J lost 7 bases, and 13 bases lay in between. CDR3 length equals 15 residues. CDR1 is MGHRA, CDR2 YSYEKL, per germline. The chain's CDR3 is CASSQDLRGEQPQHF. Written as DNA, the CDR3 is TGCGCCAGCAGCCAAGATCTCCGGGGGGAACAGCCCCAGCATTTT.

CDR3 loop: CSARQGAPYNEQFF. The DNA of the CDR3 is TGCAGCGCAAGACAGGGGGCACCCTACAATGAGCAGTTCTTC. This rearrangement joins TRBV29-1 to TRBJ2-1; 10 bases match TRBD1. CDR3 size: 14 residues. Germline lookup yields CDR1 SQVTM and CDR2 ANQGSEA. V lost 7 bases, J lost 2 bases, and 5 bases stayed unmatched.

This sequence joins TRBV7-9 and TRBJ1-2; the D gene is possibly TRBD1 (6 bases). The CDR3 has 12 amino acids. V was pared by 5 bases and J by 9 bases, with 13 bases between. Germline values: CDR1 SEHNR, CDR2 FQNEAQ (reference sequence). This chain's CDR3 is CASSENRVSYTF. The CDR3 nucleotides read TGTGCCAGCAGCGAGAACAGGGTTAGCTACACCTTC.